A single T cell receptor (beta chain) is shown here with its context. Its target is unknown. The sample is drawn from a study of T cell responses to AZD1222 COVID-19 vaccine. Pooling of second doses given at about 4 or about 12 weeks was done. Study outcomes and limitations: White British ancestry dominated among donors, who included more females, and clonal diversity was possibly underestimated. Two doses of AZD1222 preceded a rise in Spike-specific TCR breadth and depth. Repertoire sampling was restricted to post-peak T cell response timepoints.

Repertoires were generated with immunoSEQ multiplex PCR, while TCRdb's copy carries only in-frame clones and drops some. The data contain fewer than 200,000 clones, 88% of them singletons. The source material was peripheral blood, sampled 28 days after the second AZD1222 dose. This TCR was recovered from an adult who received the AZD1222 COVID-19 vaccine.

CDR3 protein: CASSRMPGGTRTDTQYF. CDR3 coding DNA: TGTGCCAGCAGCCGAATGCCGGGGGGGACACGCACAGATACGCAGTATTTT. The V gene is TRBV7-9, the J gene TRBJ2-3, with 8 nucleotides matching TRBD2. Germline lookup yields CDR1 SEHNR and CDR2 FQNEAQ (reference sequence). The CDR3 extends over 17 amino acids. With 5 bases clipped from V and 1 base from J, the junction kept 11 bases outside the gene matches.